The 24 T cell receptor beta chains reported below all come from one sample, sequenced in a study of T cell responses to AZD1222 COVID-19 vaccine (dated by TCRdb to about 2021). The method was the immunoSEQ multiplex PCR assay. TCRdb mirrors the immuneACCESS table, restricted to in-frame sequences. Some clones are absent from its copies; in checked studies, under half trace to an unresolved V gene, and the reason for the others is unknown. The sample has around 100,000 clones on record, about nine tenths of them singletons. The ten biggest clones cover 45% of the sample. The time point label corresponds to: baseline before first vaccination. The sample in question was peripheral blood, obtained on day 0 of AZD1222 vaccination. The origin of the receptors is an adult in good health.

In this sample, this clone turned up once. The chain joins TRBV30 to TRBJ2-3, with TRBD2 matching over 11 bases. V lost 2 bases, J lost 6 bases, and 4 bases stayed unmatched. CDR1 and CDR2 (germline): GTSNPN, SVGIG (reference sequence). The CDR3 sequence is 14 residues long. The CDR3 DNA sequence: TGTGCCTGGAGTACTAGCGGGAGAACCGATACGCAGTATTTT. Amino acids: CAWSTSGRTDTQYF.

The count of this clone is one. The chain combines TRBV28 with TRBJ1-2; D uncertain. Per germline, CDR1 MDHEN and CDR2 SYDVKM. This CDR3 contains 14 residues. Between the trimmed V and J ends, which lost 6 bases and 4 bases, there was a span of 15 bases. The CDR3 loop reads CASRTTREGYGYTF. The CDR3 nucleotides are TGTGCCAGCAGAACCACACGGGAGGGCTATGGCTACACCTTC.

The chain couples TRBV28 to TRBJ2-7; D is unresolved. V was cut by 7 bases and J by 2 bases, with 15 bases left in between. This CDR3 is 14 amino acids long. CDR1 and CDR2 (germline): MDHEN, SYDVKM. CDR3 in DNA: TGTGCCAGCACCCCAACACCCCTGACCTACGAGCAGTACTTC. Translating it yields CASTPTPLTYEQYF.

The chain recombines TRBV6-5 with TRBJ2-1, with a tentative D call TRBD1 (6 bases). The CDR3 is 14 residues long. V was trimmed by 0 bases and J by 8 bases, leaving 11 bases between them. Germline V CDR1 and CDR2: MNHEY, SVGAGI. The DNA for the CDR3 is TGTGCCAGCAGTTACTCCGAACAGGGCCATGAGCAGTTCTTC. Its translation: CASSYSEQGHEQFF.

This clone was counted only a few times. The DNA of the CDR3 is TGTGCCAGCTCAGCCCGGGACAGGGGGCCGAGTGAGCAGTTCTTC. Protein: CASSARDRGPSEQFF. The chain joins TRBV18 to TRBJ2-1; 12 bases map to TRBD1. V shed 5 bases and J 9 bases; nucleotides not matched to a gene: 8. The CDR3 is 15 amino acids. Germline V lookup: CDR1 KGHSH, CDR2 LQKENI.

About this clone: Other DNA variants within this sample encode the same CDR3. The V gene is TRBV7-2, the J gene TRBJ2-7; D might be TRBD1 or TRBD2, each matching 5 bases. The germline V gene encodes CDR1 SGHTA and CDR2 FQGNSA. V shed 0 bases and J shed 8 bases, with 8 bases lying between them. The CDR3 runs 12 residues. CDR3 protein: CASSLALGQQYF. As DNA, the CDR3 is TGTGCCAGCAGCTTAGCGCTGGGACAGCAGTACTTC.

The chain recombines TRBV30 with TRBJ2-7, with 7 bases lining up with TRBD2. The CDR3 has 15 amino acids. After removal of 4 bases from V and 1 base from J, the junction contained 10 bases not matched to a gene. Per germline, CDR1 GTSNPN and CDR2 SVGIG (reference sequence). CDR3 sequence: CAWNGVAGLSYEQYF. For the CDR3, the DNA is TGTGCCTGGAACGGAGTAGCGGGTTTATCCTACGAGCAGTACTTC.

The rearrangement uses TRBV6-5 and TRBJ1-5; D remains unclear. Trimming cost V 8 bases and J 1 base, with 9 bases left between them. Germline V gene data show CDR1 as MNHEY and CDR2 as SVGAGI. This CDR3 region has 13 residues. This CDR3 reads CASLIGSNQPQHF. The CDR3 DNA reads as TGTGCCAGCCTTATTGGGAGCAATCAGCCCCAGCATTTT.

This rearrangement joins TRBV7-9 to TRBJ2-1; D unresolved. The CDR3 is 13 residues long. V lost 2 bases and J 7 bases, leaving 9 bases between the germline ends. CDR1 SEHNR and CDR2 FQNEAQ come from the germline V gene (reference sequence). CDR3 DNA: TGTGCCAGCAGCTTATCTCCTTTGAATGAGCAGTTCTTC. Translated, it gives CASSLSPLNEQFF.

The chain joins TRBV28 to TRBJ2-1; D is perhaps TRBD1 (6 bases). The CDR3 covers 18 residues. CDR1 is MDHEN and CDR2 is SYDVKM in the germline V gene. V lost 5 bases and J 2 bases, leaving 22 bases between the germline ends. CDR3 sequence: CASSPPNYRVAPYNEQFF. For the CDR3, the DNA is TGTGCCAGCAGTCCACCCAATTACAGGGTAGCCCCCTACAATGAGCAGTTCTTC.

The chain combines TRBV5-4 with TRBJ2-7, with D tentatively TRBD1 (6 bases). Germline CDR1 SGHNT, CDR2 YYREEE (reference sequence). V dropped 0 bases and J dropped 6 bases, with 22 bases sitting between them. CDR3 length: 17 residues. In DNA, the CDR3 is TGTGCCAGCAGCTTGGAACCAGGGGTCCGCGATGGGAGCGAGCAGTACTTC. Its protein product is CASSLEPGVRDGSEQYF.

The V gene is TRBV11-2, the J gene TRBJ2-5, with D unresolved. V lost 0 bases to trimming and J lost 7 bases, with 6 bases between them. CDR1 is SGHAT and CDR2 is FQNNGV in the germline V gene. The CDR3 has 12 residues. CDR3: CASSLDSWTQYF. In nucleotides, the CDR3 is TGTGCCAGCAGCTTAGATTCGTGGACCCAGTACTTC.

The chain has TRBV28 and TRBJ2-5; 9 positions match TRBD1. The germline CDR1 and CDR2 sequences are MDHEN and SYDVKM. The CDR3 loop spans 14 amino acids. After removal of 7 bases from V and 4 bases from J, the junction contained 7 bases not matched to a gene. The CDR3 DNA reads as TGTGCCAGCACTCCGACAGGGGGGCGAGAGACCCAGTACTTC. This codes for CASTPTGGRETQYF.

CDR3 residues: CASSWSNTGELFF. The CDR3 DNA reads TGTGCCAGCAGTTGGTCTAACACCGGGGAGCTGTTTTTT. V is TRBV27 and J is TRBJ2-2; D is ambiguous. The CDR3 has 13 amino acids. Germline-derived CDR1 and CDR2 are MNHEY and SMNVEV (reference sequence). V gave up 4 bases and J gave up 2 bases, with 5 bases separating them.

The chain recombines TRBV5-1 with TRBJ2-1, with D perhaps matching TRBD1 or TRBD2 (5 bases each). This CDR3 has 16 residues. Looked up from germline, CDR1 is SGHRS and CDR2 is YFSETQ. The V gene lost 5 bases and the J gene lost 5 bases, with 20 bases spanning the gap. Here the CDR3 reads CASRSGTALWNNEQFF. Written as DNA, the CDR3 is TGCGCCAGCAGATCCGGGACCGCATTGTGGAACAATGAGCAGTTCTTC. The full variable domain, with the rest looked up from reference TRBV5-1 and TRBJ2-1, is KAGVTQTPRYLIKTRGQQVTLSCSPISGHRSVSWYQQTPGQGLQFLFEYFSETQRNKGNFPGRFSGRQFSNSRSEMNVSTLELGDSALYLCASRSGTALWNNEQFFGPGTRLTVL.

The chain has TRBV7-6 and TRBJ2-7; D gene unclear. Trimming removed 4 bases at V and 4 bases at J, with 17 bases between. Germline CDR1 and CDR2: SGHVS and FNYEAQ. The CDR3 is 15 amino acids. The CDR3 DNA reads as TGTGCCAGCAGCTCAGAGGTGGGAAGGGCTTACGAGCAGTACTTC. As protein: CASSSEVGRAYEQYF. Based on the CDR3 plus reference TRBV7-6 and TRBJ2-7, the full variable domain is GAGVSQSPRYKVTKRGQDVALRCDPISGHVSLYWYRQALGQGPEFLTYFNYEAQQDKSGLPNDRFSAERPEGSISTLTIQRTEQRDSAMYRCASSSEVGRAYEQYFGPGTRLTVT.

This rearrangement joins TRBV9 to TRBJ1-4; 9 bases are a match to TRBD1. The germline gives CDR1 SGDLS, CDR2 YYNGEE. The CDR3 length is 15 residues. V trimming: 3 bases; J trimming: 5 bases; junction bases outside the gene matches: 5. CDR3 bases: TGTGCCAGCAGCGCCTCCGGGACAGGGAATGAAAAACTGTTTTTT. Amino acid sequence: CASSASGTGNEKLFF.

This chain links TRBV27 with TRBJ2-1; D is possibly TRBD1 (5 bases). CDR1 and CDR2 (germline): MNHEY, SMNVEV (reference sequence). V lost 7 bases and J lost 12, with 22 bases in between. The CDR3 is made up of 14 amino acids. CDR3 sequence: CASTRTPPGGGQFF. The CDR3 coding sequence is TGTGCCAGCACCAGGACACCCCCGGGTGGTGGGCAGTTCTTC.

V gene TRBV6-5 combines with J gene TRBJ1-1; 9 bases agree with TRBD1. Per germline, CDR1 MNHEY and CDR2 SVGAGI. This CDR3 contains 15 residues. V shed 0 bases, J shed 4 bases, and the junction held 3 bases outside the gene matches. The CDR3 nucleotides read TGTGCCAGCAGTTACTCGGGGACAGGGAGCACTGAAGCTTTCTTT. This encodes CASSYSGTGSTEAFF.

The DNA for the CDR3 is TGTGCCAGCTCACCACAGAGGGGGCACGAGCAGTACTTC. This translates into CASSPQRGHEQYF. V and J are TRBV18 and TRBJ2-7, with 7 bases that match TRBD1. The CDR3 runs to 13 residues. Germline V CDR1 and CDR2: KGHSH, LQKENI. The V and J ends lost 1 base and 5 bases, in that order; junction bases with no gene match: 2.

V usage is TRBV12-3 or TRBV12-4 and J usage is TRBJ1-4, with D unclear. This CDR3 has 13 amino acids. Trimming removed 3 bases at V and 4 bases at J, with 6 bases between. As DNA, the CDR3 is TGTGCCAGCAGTTTCGGATTTAATGAAAAACTGTTTTTT. It specifies CASSFGFNEKLFF.

The chain uses TRBV30 and TRBJ2-1; 11 bases fit TRBD2. CDR3 length equals 17 residues. The germline CDR1 and CDR2 sequences are GTSNPN and SVGIG (reference sequence). Losses at the gene ends were 5 bases for V and 7 bases for J; bases not matched to a gene: 16. The CDR3 spells CAWWPRLLAGAKNEQFF. As DNA, the CDR3 is TGTGCCTGGTGGCCTCGACTACTAGCGGGAGCGAAGAATGAGCAGTTCTTC.

The J gene is TRBJ1-5, the V gene TRBV6-1; D not certain. V lost 2 bases and J lost 4, with 6 bases in between. The CDR3 is 13 residues long. Germline-derived CDR1 and CDR2 are MNHNS and SASEGT. This chain's CDR3 is CASSERENQPQHF. CDR3 in DNA: TGTGCCAGCAGTGAACGAGAAAATCAGCCCCAGCATTTT.

The chain links TRBV18 to TRBJ1-1, with unresolved D. CDR3 length: 14 amino acids. Looked up from germline, CDR1 is KGHSH and CDR2 is LQKENI. Trimming left V 2 bases short and J 5 bases short, with 12 bases between. CDR3 sequence: CASSPGGGVTEAFF. The CDR3 DNA sequence: TGTGCCAGCTCACCAGGAGGCGGGGTAACTGAAGCTTTCTTT. The whole variable domain, remainder taken from reference TRBV18 and TRBJ1-1, is NAGVMQNPRHLVRRRGQEARLRCSPMKGHSHVYWYRQLPEEGLKFMVYLQKENIIDESGMPKERFSAEFPKEGPSILRIQQVVRGDSAAYFCASSPGGGVTEAFFGQGTRLTVV.